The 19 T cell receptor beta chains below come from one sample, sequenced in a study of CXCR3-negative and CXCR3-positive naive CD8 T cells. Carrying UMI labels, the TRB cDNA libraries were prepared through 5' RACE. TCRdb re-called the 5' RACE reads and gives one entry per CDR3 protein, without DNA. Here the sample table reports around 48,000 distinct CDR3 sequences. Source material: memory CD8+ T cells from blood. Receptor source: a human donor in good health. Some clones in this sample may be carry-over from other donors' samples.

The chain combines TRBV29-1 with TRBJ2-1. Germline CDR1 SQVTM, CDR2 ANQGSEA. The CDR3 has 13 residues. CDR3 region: CSPRAISYNEQFF.

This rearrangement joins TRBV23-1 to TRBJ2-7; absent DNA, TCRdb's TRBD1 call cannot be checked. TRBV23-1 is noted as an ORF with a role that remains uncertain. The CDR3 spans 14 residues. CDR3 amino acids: CASSHLPQGYEQYF.

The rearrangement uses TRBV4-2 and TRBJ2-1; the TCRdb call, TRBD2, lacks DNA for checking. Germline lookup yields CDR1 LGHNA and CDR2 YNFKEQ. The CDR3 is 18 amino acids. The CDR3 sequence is CASSQDLRLAGAKDEQFF.

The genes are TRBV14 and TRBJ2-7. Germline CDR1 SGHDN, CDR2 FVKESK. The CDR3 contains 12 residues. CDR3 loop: CASSLGAYEQYF.

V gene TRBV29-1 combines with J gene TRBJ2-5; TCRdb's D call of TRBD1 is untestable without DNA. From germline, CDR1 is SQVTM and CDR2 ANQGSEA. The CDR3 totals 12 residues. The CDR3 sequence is CSVRGDGETQYF. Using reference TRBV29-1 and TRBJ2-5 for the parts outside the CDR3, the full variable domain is SAVISQKPSRDICQRGTSLTIQCQVDSQVTMMFWYRQQPGQSLTLIATANQGSEATYESGFVIDKFPISRPNLTFSTLTVSNMSPEDSSIYLCSVRGDGETQYFGPGTRLLVL.

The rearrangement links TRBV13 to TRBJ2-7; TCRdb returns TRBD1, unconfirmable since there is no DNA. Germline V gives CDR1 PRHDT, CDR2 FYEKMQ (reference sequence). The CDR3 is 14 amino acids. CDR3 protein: CASSLGQGGYEQYF.

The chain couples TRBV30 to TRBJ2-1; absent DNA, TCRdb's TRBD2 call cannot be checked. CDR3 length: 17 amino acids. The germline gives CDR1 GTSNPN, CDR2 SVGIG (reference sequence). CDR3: CAWRGLAVNEQYNEQFF. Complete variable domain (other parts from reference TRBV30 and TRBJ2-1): SQTIHQWPATLVQPVGSPLSLECTVEGTSNPNLYWYRQAAGRGLQLLFYSVGIGQISSEVPQNLSASRPQDRQFILSSKKLLLSDSGFYLCAWRGLAVNEQYNEQFFGPGTRLTVL.

CDR3 loop: CATSTERGTGNEKLFF. The chain has TRBV15 and TRBJ1-4; TCRdb calls TRBD1, which cannot be checked without DNA. CDR3 size: 16 residues. Germline CDR1 LNHNV, CDR2 YYDKDF (reference sequence).

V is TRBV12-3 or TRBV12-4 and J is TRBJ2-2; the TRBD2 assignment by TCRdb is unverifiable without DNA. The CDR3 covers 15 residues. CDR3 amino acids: CASSYHREGIGELFF.

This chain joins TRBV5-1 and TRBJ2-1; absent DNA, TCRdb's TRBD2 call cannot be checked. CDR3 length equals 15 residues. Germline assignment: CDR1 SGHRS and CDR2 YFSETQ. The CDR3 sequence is CASSLGLAGGVEQFF.

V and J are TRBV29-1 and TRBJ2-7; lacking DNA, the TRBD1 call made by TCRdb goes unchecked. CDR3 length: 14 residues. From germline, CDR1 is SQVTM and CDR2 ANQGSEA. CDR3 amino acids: CSVLGQGESYEQYF.

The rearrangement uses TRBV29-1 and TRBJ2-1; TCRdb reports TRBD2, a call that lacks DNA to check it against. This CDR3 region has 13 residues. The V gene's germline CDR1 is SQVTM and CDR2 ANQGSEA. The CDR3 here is CSTLAGVGNEQFF.

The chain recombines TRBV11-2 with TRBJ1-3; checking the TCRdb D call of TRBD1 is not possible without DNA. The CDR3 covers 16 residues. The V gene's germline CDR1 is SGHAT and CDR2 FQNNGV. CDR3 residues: CASSYQGVISGNTIYF.

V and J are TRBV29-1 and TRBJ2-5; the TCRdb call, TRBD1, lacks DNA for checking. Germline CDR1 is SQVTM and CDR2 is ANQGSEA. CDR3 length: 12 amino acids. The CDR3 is CSVVPTGETQYF. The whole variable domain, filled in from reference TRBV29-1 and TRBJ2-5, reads SAVISQKPSRDICQRGTSLTIQCQVDSQVTMMFWYRQQPGQSLTLIATANQGSEATYESGFVIDKFPISRPNLTFSTLTVSNMSPEDSSIYLCSVVPTGETQYFGPGTRLLVL.

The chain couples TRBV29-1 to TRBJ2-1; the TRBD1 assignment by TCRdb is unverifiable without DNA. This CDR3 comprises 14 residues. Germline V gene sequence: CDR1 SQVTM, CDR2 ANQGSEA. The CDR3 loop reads CSVEREGLMNEQFF.

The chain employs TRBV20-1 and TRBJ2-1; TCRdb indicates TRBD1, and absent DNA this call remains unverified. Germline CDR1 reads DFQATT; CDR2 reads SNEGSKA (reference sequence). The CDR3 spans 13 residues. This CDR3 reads CSQGAGDNNEQFF.

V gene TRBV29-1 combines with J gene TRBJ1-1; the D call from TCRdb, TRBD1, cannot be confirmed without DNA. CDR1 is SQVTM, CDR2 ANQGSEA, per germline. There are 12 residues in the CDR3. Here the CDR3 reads CSVPAPNTEAFF.

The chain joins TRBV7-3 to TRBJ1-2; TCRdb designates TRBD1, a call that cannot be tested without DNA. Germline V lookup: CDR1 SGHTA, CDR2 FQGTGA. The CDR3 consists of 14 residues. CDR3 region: CASSFGQGPYGYTF.

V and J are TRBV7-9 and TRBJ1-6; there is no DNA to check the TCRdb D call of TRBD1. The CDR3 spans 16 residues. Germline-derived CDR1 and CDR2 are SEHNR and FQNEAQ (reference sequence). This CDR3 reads CASRPTFPEYNSPLHF.